This passage covers 20 T cell receptor beta chains from one sample sequenced in a study of blood T cell repertoires in COVID-19. Generated by immunoSEQ multiplex PCR, the TCRdb table keeps only in-frame clones and is missing some. The table lists about 320,000 clones, more than 85% of them singletons. Sequenced sample: PBMCs or T cells enriched from blood (not recorded which). These receptors were obtained from a woman aged 25 to 39 who had been exposed to COVID-19.

Here the CDR3 reads CASSQTGTAGLDYGYTF. The CDR3 DNA sequence: TGTGCCAGCAGCCAAACCGGGACAGCGGGCTTGGACTATGGCTACACCTTC. The chain joins TRBV6-4 to TRBJ1-2; 7 bases align to TRBD1. Looked up from germline, CDR1 is MRHNA and CDR2 is SNTAGT. After removal of 6 bases from V and 3 bases from J, the junction contained 16 bases not matched to a gene. The CDR3 has 17 residues.

The V and J genes are TRBV24-1 and TRBJ2-3; D gene ambiguous. Germline V gene sequence: CDR1 KGHDR, CDR2 SFDVKD. The CDR3 sequence is 13 residues long. V dropped 10 bases and J dropped 2 bases, with 12 bases sitting between them. CDR3 coding DNA: TGTGCCACAGGAGACGGTTACACAGATACGCAGTATTTT. It is translated as CATGDGYTDTQYF.

The chain recombines TRBV16 with TRBJ1-1; TRBD1 matches 8 bases. The V and J ends lost 3 bases and 1 base, in that order; junction bases with no gene match: 1. Germline V gives CDR1 KGHSY, CDR2 FQNENV. This CDR3 region has 14 residues. The CDR3 DNA reads as TGTGCCAGCAGCCAGACAGGGGCGAACACTGAAGCTTTCTTT. This gives the protein CASSQTGANTEAFF.

The J gene is TRBJ1-5, the V gene TRBV10-3; a possible D gene is TRBD1 (6 bases). Trimming stripped 9 bases from V and 3 bases from J, with 9 bases between. From germline, CDR1 is ENHRY and CDR2 SYGVKD. The CDR3 loop spans 12 amino acids. In DNA form, the CDR3 reads TGTGCCATACAGGGTTCCAATCAGCCCCAGCATTTT. Its translation is CAIQGSNQPQHF.

This sequence joins TRBV6-4 and TRBJ1-1; D ambiguous. This CDR3 is 15 amino acids long. Germline V gives CDR1 MRHNA, CDR2 SNTAGT. The ends were cut back, 0 bases at V and 5 bases at J, with 13 bases in the middle. The CDR3 DNA is TGTGCCAGCAGTGACTCCAAATCTCGGAGGACTGAAGCTTTCTTT. This sequence encodes CASSDSKSRRTEAFF.

This chain uses TRBV4-3 with TRBJ1-5, with TRBD1 as a possible D gene (5 bases). This CDR3 has 16 residues. Germline assignment: CDR1 LGHNA and CDR2 YSLEER. Trimming took 0 bases from V and 4 from J, leaving 13 bases between them. The CDR3 protein is CASSQDRQGRNQPQHF. In DNA, the CDR3 is TGCGCCAGCAGCCAAGATCGGCAGGGAAGGAATCAGCCCCAGCATTTT.

The chain has TRBV5-1 and TRBJ1-2; 7 nucleotides line up with TRBD1. CDR1 is SGHRS and CDR2 is YFSETQ in the germline V gene. This CDR3 has 12 residues. V was pared by 2 bases and J by 7 bases, with 2 bases of the junction left unmatched. CDR3 nucleotide sequence: TGCGCCAGCAGCTTTACAGGGGTTGGCTACACCTTC. Protein: CASSFTGVGYTF.

J is TRBJ2-7 and V is TRBV5-5; the D gene is possibly TRBD1 (5 bases). The CDR3 is 15 residues long. The germline CDR1 and CDR2 sequences are SGHKS and YYEKEE (reference sequence). V lost 0 bases and J 3 bases, leaving 13 bases between the germline ends. As DNA, the CDR3 is TGTGCCAGCAGCTTGGGGGGCGGACGGAGCTACGAGCAGTACTTC. Amino acids: CASSLGGGRSYEQYF.

J is TRBJ1-4 and V is TRBV19; D may be TRBD1 (5 bases). The V end was cut by 2 bases, the J end by 7 bases, with 14 bases between. CDR1 and CDR2 (germline): LNHDA, SQIVND (reference sequence). The CDR3 has 15 residues. CDR3 sequence reads: CASSITARVAEKLFF. CDR3 nucleotide sequence: TGTGCCAGTAGTATAACTGCCAGGGTTGCTGAAAAACTGTTTTTT.

The chain uses TRBV6-1 and TRBJ2-7; D perhaps matches TRBD1 (5 bases). The length of the CDR3 is 15 residues. Trimming left V 2 bases short and J 2 bases short, with 13 bases between. Germline CDR1 MNHNS, CDR2 SASEGT. The CDR3: CASSEMGQGPYEQYF. CDR3 DNA sequence: TGTGCCAGCAGTGAAATGGGGCAGGGCCCCTACGAGCAGTACTTC.

The chain combines TRBV7-8 with TRBJ1-5; 11 bases align to TRBD1. The V gene's germline CDR1 is SGHVS and CDR2 FQNEAQ. Trimming cost V 1 base and J 9 bases; bases outside gene matches: 8. The CDR3 runs 16 residues. The CDR3: CASSLEDGDRGGPQHF. Written as DNA, the CDR3 is TGTGCCAGCAGCTTAGAAGACGGGGACAGGGGGGGGCCCCAGCATTTT.

The V call is TRBV5-8, the J call TRBJ1-2; no definite D call. V was shortened by 0 bases and J by 10 bases, with 10 bases between the two germline ends. CDR1 SGHTS and CDR2 YDEGEE come from the germline V gene. The CDR3 runs 12 residues. The CDR3 protein is CASSLEVRIYTF. The CDR3 DNA reads as TGTGCCAGCAGCTTGGAAGTCAGGATCTACACCTTC.

V usage is TRBV4-1 and J usage is TRBJ1-6; D may be TRBD1 (5 bases). Germline V gene lookup returns CDR1 MGHRA and CDR2 YSYEKL. Trimming stripped 0 bases from V and 13 bases from J, with 22 bases between. The CDR3 is 17 residues long. Here the CDR3 reads CASSQENRLGPVTPLHF. Written as DNA, the CDR3 is TGCGCCAGCAGCCAAGAGAACAGGTTGGGCCCTGTGACGCCCCTCCACTTT.

The chain has TRBV6-5 and TRBJ2-7; D is possibly TRBD1 (5 bases). V lost 1 base to trimming and J lost 4 bases, with 8 bases between them. The CDR3 is 13 residues long. Germline CDR1 and CDR2: MNHEY and SVGAGI. CDR3 loop: CASSYFRQYEQYF. For the CDR3, the DNA is TGTGCCAGCAGTTACTTCCGACAGTACGAGCAGTACTTC.

The rearrangement joins TRBV2 to TRBJ1-4, with TRBD1 as a possible D gene (6 bases). V was clipped by 6 bases and J by 4 bases, with 12 bases between them. CDR3 length: 14 amino acids. Looked up from germline, CDR1 is SNHLY and CDR2 is FYNNEI. CDR3 sequence (DNA): TGTGCCAGCAGCCAACAGGGAGTTAATGAAAAACTGTTTTTT. It encodes CASSQQGVNEKLFF.

The chain recombines TRBV6-4 with TRBJ2-1, with D possibly matching TRBD1 (5 bases). The CDR3 length is 15 residues. Germline lookup yields CDR1 MRHNA and CDR2 SNTAGT. V lost 6 bases and J 3 bases, leaving 15 bases between the germline ends. CDR3: CASSPDRTNYNEQFF. CDR3 bases: TGTGCCAGCAGCCCCGATCGGACAAACTACAATGAGCAGTTCTTC.

This clone was observed a single time. This chain joins TRBV6-5 and TRBJ1-2, with D unresolved. V was trimmed by 0 bases and J by 2 bases, leaving 13 bases between them. Germline V lookup: CDR1 MNHEY, CDR2 SVGAGI. There are 16 residues in the CDR3. The CDR3 spells CASSYSMNGGNYGYTF. CDR3 nucleotides: TGTGCCAGCAGTTACTCGATGAATGGCGGAAACTATGGCTACACCTTC.

The genes are TRBV9 and TRBJ2-5; 7 positions match TRBD2. Germline trimming cut 2 bases from V and 5 bases from J; bases unmatched to any gene: 6. The V gene's germline CDR1 is SGDLS and CDR2 YYNGEE. This CDR3 is built from 14 residues. The CDR3 bases are TGTGCCAGCAGCGTGGGAGGGTTCGTCGAGACCCAGTACTTC. Translating gives CASSVGGFVETQYF.

The chain employs TRBV2 and TRBJ1-2, with TRBD1 as a possible D gene (6 bases). Between the trimmed V and J ends, which lost 6 bases and 7 bases, there was a span of 18 bases. This CDR3 region has 14 residues. Germline V gives CDR1 SNHLY, CDR2 FYNNEI. The CDR3 DNA reads as TGTGCCAGCAGCGCAGGACAGCTAAGGAGTGGCTACACCTTC. It is translated as CASSAGQLRSGYTF.

The chain is built from TRBV18 and TRBJ1-4; 8 bases line up with TRBD1. The germline gives CDR1 KGHSH, CDR2 LQKENI. The CDR3 spans 17 residues. The J segment lost 3 bases and the V segment lost 3 bases, leaving 9 bases of the junction unmatched. CDR3 amino acids: CASSPGSTGEANEKLFF. CDR3 coding DNA: TGTGCCAGCTCACCCGGATCGACAGGGGAGGCTAATGAAAAACTGTTTTTT.